This entry describes one T cell receptor beta chain. This receptor's antigen is unknown. Per-base quality was not reported, and no clone a single base away is much larger than it. The record originates from a study of CD8+CD57+ T cells in acquired aplastic anemia (dated by TCRdb to 2016 to 2019). Broadly, across the study: Extracted DNA from sorted CD4+ and CD8+ cells averaged approximately 3 ug, ranging from roughly 0.19 to 27.4 ug. A CD8+CD57+ expansion meant a frequency higher than the mean frequency seen in healthy subjects. The paper as a whole reports these results and caveats: CD8+ Simpson's diversity did not differ significantly between patients and healthy controls (P=0.060). Around 28 CD8+ CDR3 sequences were found to be shared between patients and controls, but these sequences appeared to be highly expressed in patients and within the immunodominant clones of the patients.

Genomic DNA served as template for TCR beta VDJ combination and CDR3 sequence profiling. An Illumina HiSeq 2000 was used for TCR repertoire sequencing. For the original study's pipeline: Repertoires were assessed using TRBV/TRBJ rearrangement plots, CDR3 size and DJ length profiles, and Simpson's diversity index. Whichever DNA sequence was most abundant in the deep sequencing data was defined as the immunodominant clone. CDR3 amino acid sequences were checked for sharing between subjects and were compared against published repertoires and the VDJdb database. TCRdb trimmed public reads at Q25 via fastp, called clones via MiXCR and kept in-frame beta chains. Here each entry gathers all rows of one CDR3 protein and keeps the most common genes and DNA. TCRdb's processing, not the authors', yielded these V and J calls. For this sample the table gives some 92,000 distinct CDR3 sequences, of which around two thirds were detected only once. About 60% of the sample comes from the top ten.

CDR1 and CDR2 were assigned from the germline V gene (reference sequence) as LNHDA and SQIVND. The CDR3, from cysteine to phenylalanine, totals 13 residues. The entry retains the CDR3 DNA only, 39 bases that are in frame from base 1. The junction carries 15 bases between V and J, which are trimmed by 9 bases and 6 bases respectively. Patients chosen for sequencing had shown expansion of CD8+CD57+ cells by flow cytometry. Every patient had a diagnosis of severe acquired aplastic anemia based on International Study of Aplastic Anemia and Agranulocytosis and Camitta criteria. Patients had received no therapy at the time of blood sampling. The study deep-sequenced TCR repertoires of sorted CD4+ and CD8+ blood T cells from severe aplastic anemia patients and healthy subjects. In the USA, patient enrollment took place under clinicaltrials.gov protocols 00001620, 01623167, 00001397, 00071045, 00081523 and 00961064. Ficoll-Paque density gradient centrifugation was used to isolate peripheral blood mononuclear cells. CD4+ and CD8+ T cells were sorted by FACS or magnetic beads before DNA extraction.

This TCR came from a human donor with aplastic anemia. Sequencing used sorted CD4+, CD8+, or CD8+CD57+ T cells (not recorded which) from PBMCs. The sequence joins TRBV19 to TRBJ2-1; the D gene is perhaps TRBD2, on 5 matching bases. The DNA reads as follows: TGTGCCAGCAGTGACTACCTGTTCAATGAGCAGTTCTTC. The translation is CASSDYLFNEQFF.